Below, 19 T cell receptor beta chains from the same sample are listed, as sequenced in a study of T cells in Graves' hyperthyroidism and ophthalmopathy. Amplification of TCR beta CDR3 regions used RNA as the template. The TCR CDR3 first-round RT-PCR relied on the HTBI primer set. Each CDR3 protein gets one entry after TCRdb re-called the multiplex PCR reads with MiXCR. The sample contains roughly 700,000 distinct CDR3 sequences, less than 15% of which appear only once. The specimen sequenced was blood. These receptors were taken from a woman aged 18 to 35 with Graves' hyperthyroidism.

V and J are TRBV3-1 and TRBJ2-7; 9 bases fit TRBD2. Germline CDR1 LGHDT, CDR2 YNNKEL (reference sequence). V dropped 3 bases and J dropped 5; count of bases not matched to a gene: 5. This CDR3 is 14 amino acids long. The CDR3 nucleotides read TGTGCCAGCAGCCATGGGACTAGCATCCACGAGCAGTACTTC. Protein: CASSHGTSIHEQYF.

The genes are TRBV2 and TRBJ1-2, with 8 nucleotides matching TRBD1. Per the germline V gene, CDR1 is SNHLY and CDR2 is FYNNEI. V shed 2 bases and J 8 bases; nucleotides not matched to a gene: 7. The CDR3 length is 14 residues. This CDR3 is CASSEWDRTHGYTF. DNA of the CDR3: TGTGCCAGCAGTGAATGGGACAGGACCCACGGCTACACCTTC.

The gene calls are TRBV19 and TRBJ1-3, with D unclear. V was pared by 5 bases and J by 0 bases, with 14 bases between. The CDR3 is 16 amino acids. In germline, CDR1 is LNHDA, CDR2 SQIVND (reference sequence). CDR3 DNA sequence: TGTGCCAGTAGTGATCGGGGATTGAACTCTGGAAACACCATATATTTT. This gives the protein CASSDRGLNSGNTIYF.

This clonotype was picked up many times. The chain uses TRBV12-3 or TRBV12-4 and TRBJ1-1; D unclear. The CDR3 has 16 amino acids. The V and J ends lost 4 bases and 2 bases respectively, with 17 bases between them. The CDR3 here is CASSSLDKHLNTEAFF. The CDR3 DNA is TGTGCCAGCAGTTCCCTCGACAAACACCTAAACACTGAAGCTTTCTTT.

The chain couples TRBV12-3 or TRBV12-4 to TRBJ1-5, with D unresolved. V lost 0 bases to trimming and J lost 8 bases, with 5 bases between them. CDR3 length: 12 amino acids. CDR3 in amino acids: CASSLAPKPQHF. The CDR3 DNA reads as TGTGCCAGCAGTTTAGCTCCCAAGCCCCAGCATTTT.

The chain employs TRBV20-1 and TRBJ1-5, with 10 bases lining up with TRBD1. V was clipped by 1 base and J by 10 bases; unmatched bases: 10. There are 15 residues in the CDR3. Germline V gene sequence: CDR1 DFQATT, CDR2 SNEGSKA (reference sequence). Here the CDR3 DNA reads TGCAGTGCTAGAGGTAGACAGGGGGCCACCACACCCCAGCATTTT. As protein: CSARGRQGATTPQHF.

The table lists this clonotype with many counts. The chain is built from TRBV20-1 and TRBJ2-1; 7 bases map to TRBD1. The CDR3 is 12 amino acids. Germline values: CDR1 DFQATT, CDR2 SNEGSKA (reference sequence). Trimming cost V 4 bases and J 13 bases; bases outside gene matches: 10. The CDR3 sequence is CSATLRDRQQFF. In nucleotides, the CDR3 is TGCAGTGCTACCTTAAGGGACAGACAACAGTTCTTC.

The chain employs TRBV29-1 and TRBJ1-2; the D gene is possibly TRBD1 (5 bases). V dropped 8 bases and J dropped 4 bases, with 14 bases sitting between them. Germline CDR1 is SQVTM and CDR2 is ANQGSEA. The CDR3 loop spans 12 amino acids. CDR3 residues: CSTGPAVYGYTF. CDR3 coding DNA: TGCAGCACAGGCCCAGCGGTCTATGGCTACACCTTC.

In its sample, this clonotype was seen many times. This chain joins TRBV5-6 and TRBJ1-2, with TRBD1 matching over 7 bases. Germline V CDR1 and CDR2: SGHDT, YYEEEE. CDR3 length: 15 amino acids. V lost 6 bases and J lost 4; bases outside the gene matches: 12. CDR3 protein: CASNVRGRGIYGYTF. In nucleotides, the CDR3 is TGTGCCAGCAACGTTAGGGGGCGAGGCATCTATGGCTACACCTTC.

This clonotype has a handful of counts. The rearrangement uses TRBV18 and TRBJ2-1; D possibly matches TRBD1 or TRBD2 (5 bases each). The CDR3 runs to 14 residues. V was pared by 3 bases and J by 7 bases, with 13 bases between. CDR1 is KGHSH and CDR2 is LQKENI in the germline V gene. In nucleotides, the CDR3 is TGTGCCAGCTCACCCCGGGACGTAAGGAATGAGCAGTTCTTC. Protein: CASSPRDVRNEQFF.

This chain connects TRBV7-9 to TRBJ2-6; D is unresolved. Germline CDR1 is SEHNR and CDR2 is FQNEAQ (reference sequence). This CDR3 contains 18 residues. Trimming left V 1 base short and J 0 bases short, with 13 bases between. CDR3 sequence reads: CASSLDGESSSGANVLTF. For the CDR3, the DNA is TGTGCCAGCAGCTTAGATGGGGAATCCTCCTCTGGGGCCAACGTCCTGACTTTC.

This chain connects TRBV4-2 to TRBJ2-5; D is ambiguous. The germline V and J ends were trimmed by 4 bases and 0 bases, with 6 bases remaining between them. Germline-derived CDR1 and CDR2 are LGHNA and YNFKEQ. The CDR3 is 13 amino acids. As DNA, the CDR3 is TGTGCCAGCAGCCGCCGGGACCAAGAGACCCAGTACTTC. This sequence encodes CASSRRDQETQYF.

This clonotype was counted only a few times. The chain recombines TRBV15 with TRBJ1-6, with D perhaps matching TRBD1 (6 bases). Germline lookup yields CDR1 LNHNV and CDR2 YYDKDF (reference sequence). Deletions cut 3 bases from V and 9 bases from J, with 27 bases between. CDR3 length equals 19 residues. CDR3 nucleotides: TGTGCCACCAGCAGCCACAGCGACAGGCCGGAGGTTTTTTTTTCACCCCTCCACTTT. Encoded protein: CATSSHSDRPEVFFSPLHF.

There are many counts of this clonotype. V and J are TRBV20-1 and TRBJ1-2; D is unclear. This CDR3 has 8 residues. The V and J ends lost 3 bases and 12 bases respectively, with 5 bases between them. Looked up from germline, CDR1 is DFQATT and CDR2 is SNEGSKA (reference sequence). CDR3 coding DNA: TGCAGTGCTAGTATCGACACCTTC. This encodes CSASIDTF.

This clonotype was recorded at least ten times. The chain links TRBV11-2 to TRBJ2-7; 7 bases match TRBD2. Germline loops: CDR1 SGHAT, CDR2 FQNNGV. V gave up 1 base and J gave up 6 bases; unmatched junction bases: 9. The CDR3 covers 15 residues. CDR3 DNA sequence: TGTGCCAGCAGCTTAGTGGGGCAGGGAGGGAGCGAGCAGTACTTC. The encoded protein is CASSLVGQGGSEQYF.

This clonotype was counted at least ten times. V and J are TRBV6-1 and TRBJ1-1; D call uncertain. The CDR3 sequence is 14 residues long. Germline V CDR1 and CDR2: MNHNS, SASEGT. The ends were cut back, 2 bases at V and 1 base at J, with 8 bases in the middle. The CDR3 region is CASSETDPNTEAFF. The CDR3 coding sequence is TGTGCCAGCAGTGAAACTGATCCGAACACTGAAGCTTTCTTT.

The chain carries TRBV7-9 and TRBJ1-4; no clear D gene. The V gene lost 6 bases and the J gene lost 4 bases, with 9 bases spanning the gap. The V gene's germline CDR1 is SEHNR and CDR2 FQNEAQ (reference sequence). There are 13 residues in the CDR3. CDR3 loop: CASREINNEKLFF. CDR3 nucleotides: TGTGCCAGCAGGGAAATTAATAATGAAAAACTGTTTTTT.

This clonotype was recorded a few times. One end of the junction fails to match germline, which may point to a read error. This chain connects TRBV19 to TRBJ1-2; a weak D match, TRBD1 (6 bases). The CDR3 totals 16 residues. Per germline, CDR1 LNHDA and CDR2 SQIVND (reference sequence). The CDR3 DNA reads as TGTGCCAGTAGTATATGGGCTGGGACAAGTAACTGTGGCTACACCTTC. This encodes CASSIWAGTSNCGYTF.

A remark on this clonotype: At one end, the junction sequence differs from germline, possibly due to a read error. J is TRBJ2-1 and V is TRBV11-2; weak D call: TRBD1 (7 bases). Germline V gives CDR1 SGHAT, CDR2 FQNNGV. CDR3 length equals 15 residues. CDR3 coding DNA: TGTACCAGCAGTTTTCGGGCGGGACAGTACAATGAGCAGTTCTTC. It is translated as CTSSFRAGQYNEQFF.